This T cell receptor (beta chain) was profiled in a study of cytomegalovirus exposure and HLA in healthy donors. Only a few counts were recorded for this clone. Antigen: not known. There are 12 residues in the CDR3. Per germline, CDR1 SGDLS and CDR2 YYNGEE. Trimming left V 4 bases short and J 7 bases short, with 11 bases between. The study ran its PCR with 60 Vbeta and 13 Jbeta primers. Clones were sequenced by immunoSEQ multiplex PCR, and TCRdb holds only the in-frame ones, with some missing. The data show over 150,000 clones, with 65% to 90% seen just once and about 11% held by the top ten. Study findings and constraints: Later work found that TCR association rates differed between HLA loci; DRB1 had the most and HLA-C the fewest.

Sequences were obtained from PBMCs. The sequence was obtained from a man over 45 in good health and CMV-seropositive. The chain carries TRBV9 and TRBJ1-1, with a tentative D call TRBD1 (6 bases). The CDR3 is CASSQTGLEAFF. Here the CDR3 DNA reads TGTGCCAGCAGCCAGACAGGTCTTGAAGCTTTCTTT.